What follows describes a single TCR beta chain. Germline CDR1 and CDR2: SGHRS and YFSETQ. This CDR3 has 13 residues. The V and J ends lost 2 bases and 5 bases respectively, with 8 bases between them. TCRdb re-called the RT-PCR reads through MiXCR, storing one row per CDR3 protein. This sample has about 700,000 distinct CDR3 sequences; approximately 14% occur once, and the top ten carry 3.6%. Sequenced input: memory CD4+ T cells from blood. The TCR was taken from a female donor in good health, serving as a healthy control. This chain uses TRBV5-1 with TRBJ1-5; D not resolved. CDR3: CASSLGAHQPQHF. The CDR3 nucleotides are TGCGCCAGCAGCTTAGGCGCTCATCAGCCCCAGCATTTT.